These 24 T cell receptor beta chains were all obtained from the same sample, sequenced in a study of cytomegalovirus exposure and HLA in healthy donors. PCR employed 60 Vbeta and 13 Jbeta primers. The protocol was immunoSEQ multiplex PCR, while the TCRdb copy is restricted to in-frame clones and leaves out a portion. This table has some 170,000 clones, 80% appearing once. Specimen: PBMCs. The source is a man younger than 45 in good health and CMV-seronegative.

In its sample, this clone was seen once. The chain joins TRBV13 to TRBJ2-7; D possibly corresponds to TRBD1 (6 bases). CDR3 length: 13 residues. CDR1 and CDR2 (germline): PRHDT, FYEKMQ (reference sequence). Trimming took 4 bases from V and 4 from J, leaving 11 bases between them. CDR3 amino acids: CASSSPGDYEQYF. In nucleotides, the CDR3 is TGTGCCAGCAGCTCCCCAGGGGATTACGAGCAGTACTTC.

The chain is built from TRBV14 and TRBJ1-1; D unclear. V lost 1 base and J 7 bases, leaving 10 bases between the germline ends. Germline CDR1 is SGHDN and CDR2 is FVKESK. The CDR3 is made up of 13 amino acids. The CDR3, as DNA: TGTGCCAGCAGCCAAGGACCAACGGGTGAAGCTTTCTTT. Protein sequence: CASSQGPTGEAFF.

V is TRBV9 and J is TRBJ2-7; TRBD2 might be the D (5 bases). CDR3 length: 14 amino acids. V dropped 0 bases and J dropped 6 bases, with 13 bases sitting between them. Germline assignment: CDR1 SGDLS and CDR2 YYNGEE. CDR3 residues: CASSVGPGLGEQYF. CDR3 nucleotide sequence: TGTGCCAGCAGCGTAGGGCCGGGGTTGGGCGAGCAGTACTTC.

This chain joins TRBV30 and TRBJ2-1, with D possibly TRBD2 on 6 matching bases. Trimming left V 4 bases short and J 0 bases short, with 22 bases between. Germline V gene sequence: CDR1 GTSNPN, CDR2 SVGIG (reference sequence). The CDR3 sequence is 18 residues long. CDR3: CAWNGVGLASSSYNEQFF. In DNA form, the CDR3 reads TGTGCCTGGAATGGGGTAGGCCTAGCGTCAAGCTCCTACAATGAGCAGTTCTTC.

The V and J genes are TRBV27 and TRBJ2-5; the D gene is possibly TRBD2 (6 bases). From germline, CDR1 is MNHEY and CDR2 SMNVEV (reference sequence). V shed 2 bases and J shed 4 bases, with 14 bases lying between them. The CDR3 covers 15 residues. This CDR3 is CASSLISQGGETQYF. In DNA form, the CDR3 reads TGTGCCAGCAGTTTAATCTCCCAGGGAGGAGAGACCCAGTACTTC.

Worth noting for this clone: This sample also contains other DNA sequences that code for the same CDR3. The chain joins TRBV7-9 to TRBJ1-1; D gene ambiguous. The germline CDR1 and CDR2 sequences are SEHNR and FQNEAQ (reference sequence). The CDR3 runs to 13 residues. Deletions cut 1 base from V and 2 bases from J, with 5 bases between. CDR3: CASSLVVNTEAFF. The CDR3 DNA reads TGTGCCAGCAGCTTAGTAGTAAACACTGAAGCTTTCTTT.

The rearrangement links TRBV11-2 to TRBJ2-5; D is undetermined. The CDR3 is made up of 13 amino acids. V lost 2 bases and J 4 bases, leaving 8 bases between the germline ends. Germline CDR1 SGHAT, CDR2 FQNNGV. The CDR3 bases are TGTGCCAGCAGCTTACTCCGGTTAGAGACCCAGTACTTC. Translating gives CASSLLRLETQYF.

The chain is built from TRBV6-1 and TRBJ1-4; TRBD1 matches at 8 bases. J lost 7 bases, V lost 2 bases, and 6 bases had no gene match. This CDR3 is built from 15 residues. Germline CDR1 is MNHNS and CDR2 is SASEGT. The CDR3 nucleotides read TGTGCCAGCAGTGAACGGGGGGACAGGCGTGAAAAACTGTTTTTT. Its translation: CASSERGDRREKLFF.

A remark on this clone: This specimen includes other DNA sequences encoding the same CDR3. This CDR3 reads CASRQGLNQPQHF. In nucleotides, the CDR3 is TGTGCCAGCAGACAGGGACTTAATCAGCCCCAGCATTTT. V gene TRBV19 combines with J gene TRBJ1-5, with TRBD1 matching over 7 bases. From germline, CDR1 is LNHDA and CDR2 SQIVND (reference sequence). J gave up 4 bases and V 9 bases, and 6 bases lay outside the gene matches. CDR3 length: 13 residues.

This chain connects TRBV19 to TRBJ2-1, with 8 bases matching TRBD1. V shed 10 bases and J 14 bases; nucleotides not matched to a gene: 7. Germline values: CDR1 LNHDA, CDR2 SQIVND (reference sequence). This CDR3 comprises 10 residues. The CDR3 DNA sequence: TGTGCCACCCAGGGGGCCCAGAAGTTCTTC. This translates into CATQGAQKFF.

The chain is built from TRBV5-1 and TRBJ2-5, with D possibly TRBD1 on 6 matching bases. Germline CDR1 reads SGHRS; CDR2 reads YFSETQ. This CDR3 contains 15 residues. V lost 1 base and J 0 bases, leaving 10 bases between the germline ends. The chain's CDR3 is CASSLLQGDQETQYF. The CDR3 bases are TGCGCCAGCAGCTTGCTACAGGGAGACCAAGAGACCCAGTACTTC.

The chain couples TRBV29-1 to TRBJ2-7; 8 positions match TRBD1. The CDR3 sequence is 14 residues long. With V trimmed by 7 bases and J by 3 bases, 11 bases remained unmatched. CDR1 and CDR2 (germline): SQVTM, ANQGSEA. The CDR3 DNA follows: TGCAGCGCTCTGGGGGGACAGGCCCACTACGAGCAGTACTTC. Residues: CSALGGQAHYEQYF.

This chain joins TRBV11-2 and TRBJ1-1; D gene uncertain. Germline assignment: CDR1 SGHAT and CDR2 FQNNGV. Trimming cost V 7 bases and J 3 bases, with 18 bases left between them. This CDR3 comprises 15 residues. CDR3 residues: CASIGRGDPDTEAFF. The DNA for the CDR3 is TGTGCCAGCATCGGCAGAGGCGACCCCGACACTGAAGCTTTCTTT.

About this clone itself: The junction does not match germline at one end; this may be a read error. The CDR3 here is CASTTTAGRVYSYTF. As DNA, the CDR3 is TGTGCCAGCACCACCACTGCAGGGCGAGTCTATAGCTACACCTTC. This rearrangement joins TRBV28 to TRBJ1-2, with TRBD1 as a possible D gene (5 bases). Per germline, CDR1 MDHEN and CDR2 SYDVKM. The length of the CDR3 is 15 residues.

This chain links TRBV7-6 with TRBJ1-1; 7 positions agree with TRBD1. The CDR3 covers 15 residues. Germline loops: CDR1 SGHVS, CDR2 FNYEAQ. V lost 6 bases and J lost 3; bases outside the gene matches: 10. DNA of the CDR3: TGTGCCAGCAGGCCCGGGACAGCCTTTCACACTGAAGCTTTCTTT. This sequence encodes CASRPGTAFHTEAFF.

The gene calls are TRBV28 and TRBJ2-2; no definite D call. The CDR3 runs to 16 residues. Per the germline V gene, CDR1 is MDHEN and CDR2 is SYDVKM. V dropped 5 bases and J dropped 1 base, with 14 bases sitting between them. The CDR3 loop reads CASSPLAQVNTGELFF. In nucleotides, the CDR3 is TGTGCCAGCAGTCCCCTTGCGCAGGTGAACACCGGGGAGCTGTTTTTT.

This clone was seen just once. The V gene is TRBV18, the J gene TRBJ2-1; D may be TRBD1 (5 bases). This CDR3 comprises 14 residues. Trimming took 3 bases from V and 7 from J, leaving 13 bases between them. The germline V gene encodes CDR1 KGHSH and CDR2 LQKENI. The CDR3: CASSPPGGANEQFF. CDR3 DNA sequence: TGTGCCAGCTCACCGCCCGGTGGGGCTAATGAGCAGTTCTTC.

This rearrangement joins TRBV5-1 to TRBJ2-3; TRBD2 aligns across 10 bases. Per the germline V gene, CDR1 is SGHRS and CDR2 is YFSETQ. The CDR3 runs 15 residues. Germline trimming cut 1 base from V and 8 bases from J; bases unmatched to any gene: 7. DNA of the CDR3: TGCGCCAGCAGCTTGTCGACTAGCGGGCATCGTACGCAGTATTTT. This codes for CASSLSTSGHRTQYF.

This clone turned up a few times. V usage is TRBV29-1 and J usage is TRBJ2-1; the D is unclear. The V gene lost 2 bases and the J gene lost 4 bases, with 9 bases spanning the gap. The CDR3 runs to 13 residues. CDR1 and CDR2 (germline): SQVTM, ANQGSEA. For the CDR3, the DNA is TGCAGCGTTGAAACCCAGAAGTACAATGAGCAGTTCTTC. It encodes CSVETQKYNEQFF.

Written as DNA, the CDR3 is TGTGCCAGCAGCTTAGAGGAAGGGGTGTGGCAGCCCCAGCATTTT. Amino acids: CASSLEEGVWQPQHF. The V call is TRBV7-2, the J call TRBJ1-5; possibly TRBD1 for D (5 bases). The CDR3 contains 15 residues. Germline lookup yields CDR1 SGHTA and CDR2 FQGNSA. Trimming cost V 1 base and J 7 bases, with 14 bases left between them.

The chain recombines TRBV19 with TRBJ1-2, with D maybe TRBD1 (5 bases). Germline CDR1 LNHDA, CDR2 SQIVND (reference sequence). This CDR3 spans 16 amino acids. V lost 4 bases, J lost 2 bases, and 17 bases lay in between. CDR3: CASSTYHRRTNYGYTF. DNA for the CDR3: TGTGCCAGTAGTACCTACCACAGGAGAACAAACTATGGCTACACCTTC.

V is TRBV5-1 and J is TRBJ2-4; D unclear. The CDR3 sequence is 16 residues long. Per the germline V gene, CDR1 is SGHRS and CDR2 is YFSETQ. The V end was cut by 4 bases, the J end by 0 bases, with 14 bases between. The CDR3 sequence: CASSHTDILAKNIQYF. Written as DNA, the CDR3 is TGCGCCAGCAGCCACACTGACATACTAGCCAAAAACATTCAGTACTTC.

The chain combines TRBV5-1 with TRBJ1-1; a weak D match, TRBD1 (6 bases). V dropped 4 bases and J dropped 0 bases, with 16 bases sitting between them. Germline V gene sequence: CDR1 SGHRS, CDR2 YFSETQ. The CDR3 loop spans 16 amino acids. CDR3 sequence reads: CASSLRTERLNTEAFF. In DNA form, the CDR3 reads TGCGCCAGCAGCCTACGGACAGAGCGATTGAACACTGAAGCTTTCTTT.

CDR3 nucleotide sequence: TGTGCCCTCCGTCATAGGCCGGAGAATGAAAAACTGTTTTTT. Encoded protein: CALRHRPENEKLFF. The chain recombines TRBV28 with TRBJ1-4; no clear D. CDR3 length equals 14 residues. Trimming took off 11 bases at V and 5 bases at J, with 18 bases between the two ends. Germline CDR1 reads MDHEN; CDR2 reads SYDVKM.